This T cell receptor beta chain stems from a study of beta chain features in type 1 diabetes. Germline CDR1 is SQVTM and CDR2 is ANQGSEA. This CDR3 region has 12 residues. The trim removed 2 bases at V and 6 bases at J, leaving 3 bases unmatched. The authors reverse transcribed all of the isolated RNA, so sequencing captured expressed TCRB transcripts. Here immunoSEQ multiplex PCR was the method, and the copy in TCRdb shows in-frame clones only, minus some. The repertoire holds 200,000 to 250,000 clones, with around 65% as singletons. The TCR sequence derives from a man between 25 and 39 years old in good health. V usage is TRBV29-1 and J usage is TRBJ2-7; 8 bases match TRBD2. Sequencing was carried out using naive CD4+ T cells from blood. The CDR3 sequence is CSVERLAGEQYF. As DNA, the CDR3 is TGCAGCGTTGAACGGCTAGCGGGCGAGCAGTACTTC.